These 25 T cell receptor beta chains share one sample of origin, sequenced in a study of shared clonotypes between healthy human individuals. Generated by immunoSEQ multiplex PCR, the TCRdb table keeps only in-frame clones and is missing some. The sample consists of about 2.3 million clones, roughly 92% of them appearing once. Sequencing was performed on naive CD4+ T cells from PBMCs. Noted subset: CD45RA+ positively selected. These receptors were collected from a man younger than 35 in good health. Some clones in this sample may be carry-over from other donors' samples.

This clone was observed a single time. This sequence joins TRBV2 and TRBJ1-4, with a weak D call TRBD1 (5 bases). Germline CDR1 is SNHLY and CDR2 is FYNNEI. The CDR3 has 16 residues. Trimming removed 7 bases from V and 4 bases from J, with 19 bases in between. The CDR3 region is CASMRQGYMVNEKLFF. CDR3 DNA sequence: TGTGCCAGCATGAGGCAGGGCTATATGGTTAATGAAAAACTGTTTTTT.

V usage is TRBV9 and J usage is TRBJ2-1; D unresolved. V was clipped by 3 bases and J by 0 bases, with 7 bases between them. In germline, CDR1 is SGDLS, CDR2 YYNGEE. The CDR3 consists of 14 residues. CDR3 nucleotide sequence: TGTGCCAGCAGCGGACCTCCCTCCTACAATGAGCAGTTCTTC. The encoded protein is CASSGPPSYNEQFF.

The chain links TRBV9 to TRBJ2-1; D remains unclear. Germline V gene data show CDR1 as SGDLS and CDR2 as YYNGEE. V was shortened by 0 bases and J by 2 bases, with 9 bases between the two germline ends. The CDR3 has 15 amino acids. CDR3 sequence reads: CASSVVDSAYNEQFF. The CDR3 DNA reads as TGTGCCAGCAGCGTAGTGGATAGTGCCTACAATGAGCAGTTCTTC. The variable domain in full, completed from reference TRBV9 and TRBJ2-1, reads DSGVTQTPKHLITATGQRVTLRCSPRSGDLSVYWYQQSLDQGLQFLIQYYNGEERAKGNILERFSAQQFPDLHSELNLSSLELGDSALYFCASSVVDSAYNEQFFGPGTRLTVL.

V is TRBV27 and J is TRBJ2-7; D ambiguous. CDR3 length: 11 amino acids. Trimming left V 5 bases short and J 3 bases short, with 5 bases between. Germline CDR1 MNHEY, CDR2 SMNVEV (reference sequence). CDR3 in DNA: TGTGCCAGCAGTCGCTACTACGAGCAGTACTTC. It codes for CASSRYYEQYF.

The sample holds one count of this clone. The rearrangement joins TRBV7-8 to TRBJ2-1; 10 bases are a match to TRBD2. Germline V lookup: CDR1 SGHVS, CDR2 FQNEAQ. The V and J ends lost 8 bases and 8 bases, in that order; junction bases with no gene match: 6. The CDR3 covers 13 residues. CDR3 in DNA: TGTGCCAGCGACTGGACTAGCGGTTATGAGCAGTTCTTC. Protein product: CASDWTSGYEQFF.

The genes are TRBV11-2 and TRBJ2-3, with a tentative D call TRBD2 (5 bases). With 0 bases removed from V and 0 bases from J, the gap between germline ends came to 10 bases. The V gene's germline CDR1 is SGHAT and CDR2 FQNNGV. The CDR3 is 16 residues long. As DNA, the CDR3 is TGTGCCAGCAGCTTAGATCGGGGAGCGAGCACAGATACGCAGTATTTT. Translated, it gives CASSLDRGASTDTQYF.

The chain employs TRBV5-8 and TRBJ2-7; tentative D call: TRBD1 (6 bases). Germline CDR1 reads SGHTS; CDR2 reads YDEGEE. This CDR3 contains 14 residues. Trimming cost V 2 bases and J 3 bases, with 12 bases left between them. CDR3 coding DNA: TGTGCCAGCAGCTTCAGGGGTCCCGTCTACGAGCAGTACTTC. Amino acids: CASSFRGPVYEQYF.

As DNA, the CDR3 is TGCGCCAGCAGCCAAGTGGACGGCTCCTACGAGCAGTACTTC. Its protein product is CASSQVDGSYEQYF. The V call is TRBV4-3, the J call TRBJ2-7, with D unresolved. The V gene lost 1 base and the J gene lost 0 bases, with 7 bases spanning the gap. The CDR3 length is 14 residues. Germline V gene data show CDR1 as LGHNA and CDR2 as YSLEER.

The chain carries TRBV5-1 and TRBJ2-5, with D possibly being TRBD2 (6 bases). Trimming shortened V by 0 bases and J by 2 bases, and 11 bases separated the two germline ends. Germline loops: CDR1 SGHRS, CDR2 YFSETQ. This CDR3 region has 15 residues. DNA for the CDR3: TGCGCCAGCAGCTTGGAAAGGAGGGTACAAGAGACCCAGTACTTC. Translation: CASSLERRVQETQYF.

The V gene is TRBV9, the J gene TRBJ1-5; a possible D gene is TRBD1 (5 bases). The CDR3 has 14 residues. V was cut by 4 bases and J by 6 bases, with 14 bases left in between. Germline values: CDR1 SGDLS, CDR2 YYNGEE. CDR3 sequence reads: CASSPGAGSQPQHF. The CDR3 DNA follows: TGTGCCAGCAGCCCCGGGGCGGGGAGTCAGCCCCAGCATTTT.

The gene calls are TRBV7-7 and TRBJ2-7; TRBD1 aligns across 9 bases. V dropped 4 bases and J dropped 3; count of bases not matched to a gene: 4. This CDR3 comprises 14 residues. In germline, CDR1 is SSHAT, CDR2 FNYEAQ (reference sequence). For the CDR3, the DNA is TGTGCCAGCAGCTATCCGGGACAGGGCTACGAGCAGTACTTC. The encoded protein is CASSYPGQGYEQYF. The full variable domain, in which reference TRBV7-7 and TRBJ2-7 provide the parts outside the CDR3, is GAGVSQSPRYKVTKRGQDVTLRCDPISSHATLYWYQQALGQGPEFLTYFNYEAQPDKSGLPSDRFSAERPEGSISTLTIQRTEQRDSAMYRCASSYPGQGYEQYFGPGTRLTVT.

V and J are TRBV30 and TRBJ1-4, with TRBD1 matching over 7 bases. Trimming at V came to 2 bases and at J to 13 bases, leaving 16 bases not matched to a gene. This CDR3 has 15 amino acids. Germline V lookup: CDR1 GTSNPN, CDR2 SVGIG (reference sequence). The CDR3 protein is CAWSPRDSQKGRLFF. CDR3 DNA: TGTGCCTGGAGTCCCCGGGACAGCCAAAAAGGGCGACTGTTTTTT.

For the CDR3, the DNA is TGTGCCAGCTCCTTCGGGACAGAAAACATTCAGTACTTC. It codes for CASSFGTENIQYF. V is TRBV18 and J is TRBJ2-4; the match to TRBD1 covers 7 bases. Germline trimming cut 6 bases from V and 5 bases from J; bases unmatched to any gene: 4. The CDR3 is 13 residues long. Per the germline V gene, CDR1 is KGHSH and CDR2 is LQKENI. Full variable domain (outside the CDR3, taken from reference TRBV18 and TRBJ2-4): NAGVMQNPRHLVRRRGQEARLRCSPMKGHSHVYWYRQLPEEGLKFMVYLQKENIIDESGMPKERFSAEFPKEGPSILRIQQVVRGDSAAYFCASSFGTENIQYFGAGTRLSVL.

As DNA, the CDR3 is TGTGCCAGCAGTTTTAATCGGGAGACCCGGAGGGAGCAGTACTTC. This gives the protein CASSFNRETRREQYF. This chain uses TRBV27 with TRBJ2-7; the D gene is possibly TRBD2 (6 bases). Trimming took off 3 bases at V and 7 bases at J, with 19 bases between the two ends. CDR3 length: 15 amino acids. Germline CDR1 MNHEY, CDR2 SMNVEV (reference sequence).

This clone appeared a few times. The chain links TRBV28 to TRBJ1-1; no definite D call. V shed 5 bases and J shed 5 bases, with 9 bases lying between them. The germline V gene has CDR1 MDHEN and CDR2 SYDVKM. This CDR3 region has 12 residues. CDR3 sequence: CASSNDGTEAFF. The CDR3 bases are TGTGCCAGCAGTAACGATGGAACTGAAGCTTTCTTT.

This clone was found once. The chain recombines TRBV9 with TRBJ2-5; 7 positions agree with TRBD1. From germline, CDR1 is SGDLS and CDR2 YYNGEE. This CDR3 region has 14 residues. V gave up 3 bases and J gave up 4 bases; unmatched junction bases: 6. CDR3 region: CASSGQGGGETQYF. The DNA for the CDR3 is TGTGCCAGCAGCGGACAGGGTGGCGGAGAGACCCAGTACTTC. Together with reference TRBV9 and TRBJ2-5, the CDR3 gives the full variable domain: DSGVTQTPKHLITATGQRVTLRCSPRSGDLSVYWYQQSLDQGLQFLIQYYNGEERAKGNILERFSAQQFPDLHSELNLSSLELGDSALYFCASSGQGGGETQYFGPGTRLLVL.

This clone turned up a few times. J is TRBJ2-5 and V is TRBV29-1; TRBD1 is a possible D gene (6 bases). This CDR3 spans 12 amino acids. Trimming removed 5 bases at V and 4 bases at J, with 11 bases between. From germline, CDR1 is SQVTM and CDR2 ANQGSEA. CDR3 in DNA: TGCAGCGTTTATACAGGGTCAGAGACCCAGTACTTC. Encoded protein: CSVYTGSETQYF.

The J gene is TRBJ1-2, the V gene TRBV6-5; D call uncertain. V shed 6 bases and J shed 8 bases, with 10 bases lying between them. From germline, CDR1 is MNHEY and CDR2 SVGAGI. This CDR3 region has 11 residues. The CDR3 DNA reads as TGTGCCAGCAGCCTATTTCGGGGCTACACCTTC. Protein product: CASSLFRGYTF.

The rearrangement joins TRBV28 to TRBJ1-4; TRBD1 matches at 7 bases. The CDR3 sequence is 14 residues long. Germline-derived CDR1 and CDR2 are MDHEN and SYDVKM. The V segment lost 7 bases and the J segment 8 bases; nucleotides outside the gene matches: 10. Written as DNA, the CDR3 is TGTGCCAGCAATCCGGAACAGGGGCGAGAAAAACTGTTTTTT. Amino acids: CASNPEQGREKLFF. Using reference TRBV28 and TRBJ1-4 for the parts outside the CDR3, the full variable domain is DVKVTQSSRYLVKRTGEKVFLECVQDMDHENMFWYRQDPGLGLRLIYFSYDVKMKEKGDIPEGYSVSREKKERFSLILESASTNQTSMYLCASNPEQGREKLFFGSGTQLSVL.

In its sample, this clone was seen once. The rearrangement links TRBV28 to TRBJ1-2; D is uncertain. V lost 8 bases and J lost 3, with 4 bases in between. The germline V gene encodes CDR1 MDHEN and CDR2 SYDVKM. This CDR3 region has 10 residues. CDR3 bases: TGTGCCAGCGGGGACTATGGCTACACCTTC. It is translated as CASGDYGYTF.

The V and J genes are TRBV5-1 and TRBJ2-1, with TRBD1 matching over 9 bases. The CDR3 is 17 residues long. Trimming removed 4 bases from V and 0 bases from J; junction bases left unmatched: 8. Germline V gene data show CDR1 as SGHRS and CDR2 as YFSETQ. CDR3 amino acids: CASSPGQGTSSYNEQFF. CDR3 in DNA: TGCGCCAGCAGCCCCGGACAGGGGACGAGCTCCTACAATGAGCAGTTCTTC. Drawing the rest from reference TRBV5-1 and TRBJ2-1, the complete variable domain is KAGVTQTPRYLIKTRGQQVTLSCSPISGHRSVSWYQQTPGQGLQFLFEYFSETQRNKGNFPGRFSGRQFSNSRSEMNVSTLELGDSALYLCASSPGQGTSSYNEQFFGPGTRLTVL.

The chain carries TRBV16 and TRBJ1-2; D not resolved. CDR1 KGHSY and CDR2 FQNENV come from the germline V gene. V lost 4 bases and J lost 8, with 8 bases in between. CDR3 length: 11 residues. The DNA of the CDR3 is TGTGCCAGCAGCCCCAGTAGAGGCTACACCTTC. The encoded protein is CASSPSRGYTF.

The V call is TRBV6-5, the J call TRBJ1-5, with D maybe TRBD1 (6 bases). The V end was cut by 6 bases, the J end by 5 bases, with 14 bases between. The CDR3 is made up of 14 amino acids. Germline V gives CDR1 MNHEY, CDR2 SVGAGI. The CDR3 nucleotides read TGTGCCAGCAGCTCGCTGGGGGGCGATCAGCCCCAGCATTTT. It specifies CASSSLGGDQPQHF.

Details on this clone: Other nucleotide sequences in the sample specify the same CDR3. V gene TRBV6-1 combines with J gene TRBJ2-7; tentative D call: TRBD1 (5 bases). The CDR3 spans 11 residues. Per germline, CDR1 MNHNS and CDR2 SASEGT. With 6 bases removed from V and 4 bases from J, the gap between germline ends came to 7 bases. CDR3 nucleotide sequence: TGTGCCAGCAGCGCAGGGTACGAGCAGTACTTC. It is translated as CASSAGYEQYF.

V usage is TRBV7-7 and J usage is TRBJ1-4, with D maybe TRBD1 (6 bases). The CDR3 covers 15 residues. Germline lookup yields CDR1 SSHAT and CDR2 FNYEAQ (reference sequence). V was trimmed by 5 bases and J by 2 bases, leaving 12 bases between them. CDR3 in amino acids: CASSQGTGTNEKLFF. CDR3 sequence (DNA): TGTGCCAGCAGCCAGGGGACGGGGACTAATGAAAAACTGTTTTTT.